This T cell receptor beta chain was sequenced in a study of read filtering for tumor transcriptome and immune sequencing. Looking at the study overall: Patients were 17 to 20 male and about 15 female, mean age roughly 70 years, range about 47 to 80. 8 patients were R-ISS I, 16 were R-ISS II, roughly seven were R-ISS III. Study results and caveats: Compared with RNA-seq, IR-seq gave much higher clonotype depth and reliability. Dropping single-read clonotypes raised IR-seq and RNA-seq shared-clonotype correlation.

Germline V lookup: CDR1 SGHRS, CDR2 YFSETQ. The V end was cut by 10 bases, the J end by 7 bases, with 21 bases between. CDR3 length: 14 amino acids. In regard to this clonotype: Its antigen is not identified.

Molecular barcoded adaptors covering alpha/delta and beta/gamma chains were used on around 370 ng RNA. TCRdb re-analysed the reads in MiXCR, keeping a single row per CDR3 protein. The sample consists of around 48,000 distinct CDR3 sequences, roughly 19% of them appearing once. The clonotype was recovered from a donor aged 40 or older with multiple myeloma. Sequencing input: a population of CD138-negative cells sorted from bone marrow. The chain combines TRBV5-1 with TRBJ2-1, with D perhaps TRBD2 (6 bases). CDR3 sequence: CARLEGSGINEQFF. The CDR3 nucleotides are TGCGCCCGCCTGGAGGGGTCAGGGATAAATGAGCAGTTCTTC.